This TCR beta chain was sequenced during a study of cytomegalovirus exposure and HLA in healthy donors. Study-wide findings and caveats: Within an earlier analysis, most TCR beta V segments proved productive either about 90% or about 30% of the time. Further analysis, carried out later, found HLA-associated TCR beta chains more clonally expanded than equally common other chains. Trimming of TCR beta V- and J-genes showed a link, identified in a later analysis, to a missense DCLRE1C variant.

Use of 60 Vbeta and 13 Jbeta primers characterized the PCR. Libraries were prepared by immunoSEQ multiplex PCR; TCRdb keeps only in-frame clonotypes and omits some of them. Here the sample spans about 150,000 clones, around 84% being singletons. The V end was cut by 0 bases, the J end by 3 bases, with 8 bases between. Germline V gene lookup returns CDR1 GTSNPN and CDR2 SVGIG (reference sequence). The CDR3 has 13 residues. As to this clone: The antigen is not known.

The TCR sequence derives from a woman younger than 35 in good health and CMV-seronegative. The sequencing sample was made of PBMCs. The chain couples TRBV30 to TRBJ1-1, with D possibly TRBD1 on 5 matching bases. CDR3 sequence reads: CAWSVRGYTEAFF. The CDR3 DNA sequence: TGTGCCTGGAGTGTACGGGGGTACACTGAAGCTTTCTTT. Filled out from reference TRBV30 and TRBJ1-1, the complete variable domain reads SQTIHQWPATLVQPVGSPLSLECTVEGTSNPNLYWYRQAAGRGLQLLFYSVGIGQISSEVPQNLSASRPQDRQFILSSKKLLLSDSGFYLCAWSVRGYTEAFFGQGTRLTVV.